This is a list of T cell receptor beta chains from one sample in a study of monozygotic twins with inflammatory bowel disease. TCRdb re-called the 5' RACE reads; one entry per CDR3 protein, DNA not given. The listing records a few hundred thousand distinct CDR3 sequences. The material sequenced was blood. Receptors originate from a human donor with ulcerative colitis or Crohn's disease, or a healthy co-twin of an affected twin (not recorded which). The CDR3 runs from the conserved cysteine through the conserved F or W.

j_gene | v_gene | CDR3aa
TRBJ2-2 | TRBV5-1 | CASSLLGTSGRLDTGELFF
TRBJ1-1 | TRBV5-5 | CASSLGGQGNTEAFF
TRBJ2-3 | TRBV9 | CASSVAGAGDTDTQYF
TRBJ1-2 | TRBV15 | CATSRVGVPTTRNYGYTF
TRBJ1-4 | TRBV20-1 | CSARVYAPGPRGEKLFF
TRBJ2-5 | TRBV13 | CASSPRRAEETQYF
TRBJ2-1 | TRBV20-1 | CSARLAGGPDEQFF
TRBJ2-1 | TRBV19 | CASSKEAYNEQFF
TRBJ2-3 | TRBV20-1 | CSASKSLSTDTQYF
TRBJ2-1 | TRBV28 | CASSPGTSGSGEQFF
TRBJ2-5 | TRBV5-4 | CASSFAGGAETQYF
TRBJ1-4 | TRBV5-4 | CASSLETGARPGEKLFF
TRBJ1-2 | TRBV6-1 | CASEDRFYGYTF
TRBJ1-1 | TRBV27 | CASSFKTGVDTEAFF
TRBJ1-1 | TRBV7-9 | CASSSLLGKGTEAFF
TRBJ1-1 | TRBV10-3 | CAISGGAGGEAFF
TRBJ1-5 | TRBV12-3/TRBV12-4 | CASSLGGGPLAQHF
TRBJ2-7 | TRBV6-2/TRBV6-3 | CASLAEDYEQYF
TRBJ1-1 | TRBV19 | CASSPSYRGYTEAFF
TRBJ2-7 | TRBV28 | CASSFNGGYEQYF
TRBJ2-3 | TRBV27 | CASSLTLAFVSDTQYF
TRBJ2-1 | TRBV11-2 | CASSLELAGPYNEQFF
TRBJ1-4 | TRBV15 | CATSRDSPGSNEKLFF
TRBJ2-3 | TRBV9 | CASGRTPLGADTQYF
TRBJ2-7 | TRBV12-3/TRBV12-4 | CASSNGGQGAREQYF
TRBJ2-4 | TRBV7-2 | CASSHGQLAKNIQYF
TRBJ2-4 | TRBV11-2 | CASSKTGGKNIQYF
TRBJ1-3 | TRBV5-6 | CASSLGELRLSGNTIYF
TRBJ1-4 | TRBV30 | CAWSVGHGNEKLFF
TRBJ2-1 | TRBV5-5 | CASSRGDRSYNEQFF
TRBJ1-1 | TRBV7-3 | CASSLARGSTEAFF
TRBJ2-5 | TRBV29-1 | CSVGTGGTQYF
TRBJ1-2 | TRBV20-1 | CSATNSLDSSKGNF
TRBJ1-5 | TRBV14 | CASRGRRGSNQPQHF
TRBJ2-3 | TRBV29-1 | CSVHTGLAGLTDTQYF
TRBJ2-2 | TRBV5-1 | CASSSQQGPGELFF
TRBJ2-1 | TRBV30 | CAWDRDSSYNEQFF
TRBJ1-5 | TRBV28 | CASSVRSRPQHF
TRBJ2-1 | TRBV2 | CASSSRTSVNEQFF
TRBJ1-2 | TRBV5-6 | CASSLSLLGGYGYTF
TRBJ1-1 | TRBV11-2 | CASSLVQGINTEAFF
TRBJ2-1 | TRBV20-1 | CSARDQVSGIYNEQFF
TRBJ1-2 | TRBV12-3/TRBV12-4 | CASSLVVGQTSYGYTF
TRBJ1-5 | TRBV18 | CASSPPTGSRQPQHF
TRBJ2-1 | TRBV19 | CASSPGLHYNEQFF